This is a list of T cell receptor beta chains from one sample in a study of blood T cell repertoires in COVID-19. Assay used: immunoSEQ multiplex PCR; TCRdb lists only in-frame clones, some missing. This sample carries about 130,000 clones, 60% to 80% of them seen once, and the ten largest clones take about a tenth. Sequenced material: peripheral blood. These receptors were collected from a man between 60 and 75 years old who had recovered from COVID-19. Both conserved end residues are part of each CDR3. The D gene is left open where the match is weak. For some rows the clone size is stated as once, few or many, or as a class when expanded; others skip it.

d_gene	v_gene	abundance	j_gene	CDR3nt	CDR3aa
-	TRBV7-2	-	TRBJ2-7	TGTGCCAGCAGCTCGGGACATAGCTCCTACGAGCAGTACTTC	CASSSGHSSYEQYF
-	TRBV28	-	TRBJ1-2	TGTGCCAGCAGTTTATCGGGGGGGAACTATGGCTACACCTTC	CASSLSGGNYGYTF
-	TRBV9	-	TRBJ2-3	TGTGCCAGCAGCGTAAGGGGGGGAGGAGATACGCAGTATTTT	CASSVRGGGDTQYF
TRBD1	TRBV4-3	-	TRBJ1-2	TGCGCCAGCAGCCAAGATCTTGGGACAGGGTATGGCTACACCTTC	CASSQDLGTGYGYTF
-	TRBV20-1	once	TRBJ2-7	TGCAGTGCTAGTCCACACAGAAGAGACGAGCAGTACTTC	CSASPHRRDEQYF
-	TRBV30	-	TRBJ2-2	TGTGCCTGGAGTGCAGGGGCGAACACCGGGGAGCTGTTTTTT	CAWSAGANTGELFF
-	TRBV28	-	TRBJ2-1	TGTGCCAGCAGATCAACAGGGAACTCCTACAATGAGCAGTTCTTC	CASRSTGNSYNEQFF
-	TRBV19	-	TRBJ1-1	TGTGCCAGTAGTATATTTCCAGACACTGAAGCTTTCTTT	CASSIFPDTEAFF
TRBD2	TRBV18	-	TRBJ2-1	TGTGCCAGCTCACAGGAGGGACTAGCGTACAATGAGCAGTTCTTC	CASSQEGLAYNEQFF
TRBD1	TRBV7-2	-	TRBJ1-1	TGTGCCATCCGTCCCGGGGACAGAGTCATGAACACTGAAGCTTTCTTT	CAIRPGDRVMNTEAFF
-	TRBV7-2	-	TRBJ1-3	TGTGCCAGCAGCCCCCAGGGTGCTTCGGACACCATATATTTT	CASSPQGASDTIYF
-	TRBV5-8	-	TRBJ1-4	TGTGCCAGCAGCTTGGAGTCGGGTGAAAAACTGTTTTTT	CASSLESGEKLFF
-	TRBV27	-	TRBJ2-1	TGTGCCAGCAGTTTCCCTCCCTACAATGAGCAGTTCTTC	CASSFPPYNEQFF
-	TRBV9	-	TRBJ1-2	TGTGCCAGCAGCGTAGGGGTGGGGCTGGGCTATGGCTACACCTTC	CASSVGVGLGYGYTF
TRBD1	TRBV11-2	few	TRBJ2-1	TGTGCCAGCAGCCCAGGACAGGGAAAGGGGCAGTTCTTC	CASSPGQGKGQFF
TRBD1	TRBV29-1	-	TRBJ2-1	TGCAGCGTTGAACCTGAGACAGGGCCCCAGTTCTTC	CSVEPETGPQFF
-	TRBV6-2/TRBV6-3	-	TRBJ2-1	TGTGCCAGCAGTCTAGACCGATACAATGAGCAGTTCTTC	CASSLDRYNEQFF
-	TRBV24-1	-	TRBJ2-3	TGTGCCACCAGTGACCCCACTCGCACAGATACGCAGTATTTT	CATSDPTRTDTQYF
-	TRBV9	-	TRBJ2-2	TGTGCCAGCAGCGTTACTAGCAAGCGGGCCGGGGAGCTGTTTTTT	CASSVTSKRAGELFF
TRBD2	TRBV30	-	TRBJ2-2	TGTGCCTGGACTAGCGGGAGCACCACCGGGGAGCTGTTTTTT	CAWTSGSTTGELFF
TRBD1	TRBV6-4	once	TRBJ1-1	TGTGCCAGCAGAGAAACCACAGGGGGCGTTGGTCACACTGAAGCTTTCTTT	CASRETTGGVGHTEAFF
-	TRBV2	many	TRBJ1-1	TGTGCCAGCAGTAAGGGACAGAACACTGAAGCTTTCTTT	CASSKGQNTEAFF
TRBD2	TRBV5-8	-	TRBJ2-5	TGTGCCAGCAGCTCGCCGAAAGCGGGGTCCGAGACCCAGTACTTC	CASSSPKAGSETQYF
-	TRBV20-1	medium-sized	TRBJ1-2	TGCAGTGCTGGGGGGACGATCGGCTACACCTTC	CSAGGTIGYTF
-	TRBV5-1	-	TRBJ1-2	TGCGCCAGCAGCCCCGGCGGGGGCTACACCTTC	CASSPGGGYTF
TRBD1	TRBV5-1	few	TRBJ1-4	TGCGCCAGCAGCTTTACCGGGACAGGCGATGAAAAACTGTTTTTT	CASSFTGTGDEKLFF
-	TRBV12-3/TRBV12-4	-	TRBJ1-5	TGTGCCAGCACCGCGGGGTATCAGCCCCAGCATTTT	CASTAGYQPQHF
-	TRBV5-6	once	TRBJ1-2	TGTGCCAGCAGCCCGACCGGACAGCCCTATGGCTACACCTTC	CASSPTGQPYGYTF
-	TRBV27	few	TRBJ2-1	TGTGCCAGCAGTCCCCTGACGGGAGAAGACTACAATGAGCAGTTCTTC	CASSPLTGEDYNEQFF
TRBD1	TRBV19	-	TRBJ1-2	TGTGCCAGTAGTATGGGACAGGGAGACTATGGCTACACCTTC	CASSMGQGDYGYTF
TRBD2	TRBV19	-	TRBJ2-5	TGTGCCAGTAGTGCGGGGGGAGGATACCAAGAGACCCAGTACTTC	CASSAGGGYQETQYF
-	TRBV3-1/TRBV3-2	-	TRBJ2-1	TGTGCCAGCAGTGCCGGCTACAATGAGCAGTTCTTC	CASSAGYNEQFF
-	TRBV25-1	-	TRBJ2-7	TGTGCCAGCAGTGAATCCCAGGGAAGAAGCTCCTACGAGCAGTACTTC	CASSESQGRSSYEQYF
TRBD1	TRBV10-1	-	TRBJ1-1	TGCGCCAGCAGGGACAGGGAGGACACTGAAGCTTTCTTT	CASRDREDTEAFF
TRBD1	TRBV19	-	TRBJ2-2	TGTGCCAGTAGTATAATGGGACAGGGGGCTTATCCCGGGGAGCTGTTTTTT	CASSIMGQGAYPGELFF
TRBD1	TRBV27	-	TRBJ2-6	TGTGCCAGCAGAGAAGGGACAGGGGGGTCTGGGGCCAACGTCCTGACTTTC	CASREGTGGSGANVLTF
TRBD1	TRBV7-2	-	TRBJ2-5	TGTGCCAGCAGCGAGGGGACAGTCCAAGAGACCCAGTACTTC	CASSEGTVQETQYF
-	TRBV4-2	-	TRBJ1-4	TGTGCCAGCAGCCAAGATTCCTACGGGGGTTCTAATGAAAAACTGTTTTTT	CASSQDSYGGSNEKLFF